This passage covers 10 T cell receptor beta chains from one sample sequenced in a study of early stage breast cancer tumors. Clones were sequenced by immunoSEQ multiplex PCR, and TCRdb holds only the in-frame ones, with some missing. The sample shows some 48,000 clones, about 80% of them seen only once. Sequencing was done on a sample of blood. All receptors derive from a person aged 45 to 59 with breast cancer.

The chain combines TRBV15 with TRBJ2-5, with D possibly being TRBD2 (6 bases). Germline CDR1 is LNHNV and CDR2 is YYDKDF (reference sequence). CDR3 length: 15 amino acids. The V gene lost 0 bases and the J gene lost 0 bases, with 8 bases spanning the gap. CDR3 residues: CATSRDSGDQETQYF. The CDR3 DNA reads as TGTGCCACCAGCAGAGATAGCGGAGACCAAGAGACCCAGTACTTC.

V usage is TRBV7-9 and J usage is TRBJ2-2; TRBD1 matches at 8 bases. V shed 3 bases, J shed 1 base, and the junction held 1 base outside the gene matches. The germline CDR1 and CDR2 sequences are SEHNR and FQNEAQ (reference sequence). The CDR3 spans 15 residues. CDR3 bases: TGTGCCAGCAGCTTCACAGGGGGGAACACCGGGGAGCTGTTTTTT. Its protein is CASSFTGGNTGELFF.

The chain couples TRBV7-2 to TRBJ2-7, with D possibly TRBD1 on 5 matching bases. Deletions cut 5 bases from V and 2 bases from J, with 16 bases between. The CDR3 runs 15 residues. CDR1 is SGHTA, CDR2 FQGNSA, per germline. DNA for the CDR3: TGTGCCAGCAGCCCCTACACACAGGTTACCTACGAGCAGTACTTC. Its protein is CASSPYTQVTYEQYF.

The gene calls are TRBV6-4 and TRBJ2-5, with 8 bases aligning to TRBD1. The J segment lost 5 bases and the V segment lost 7 bases, leaving 9 bases of the junction unmatched. Germline V gene sequence: CDR1 MRHNA, CDR2 SNTAGT. This CDR3 has 14 amino acids. CDR3 loop: CASTRTGQRETQYF. CDR3 coding DNA: TGTGCCAGCACCCGGACAGGGCAGAGGGAGACCCAGTACTTC.

This clone was counted between two and nine times. CDR3 bases: TGCGCCAGCAGCCAAGATTATCGCTACGAGCAGTACTTC. Its protein product is CASSQDYRYEQYF. The V and J genes are TRBV4-1 and TRBJ2-7; D remains ambiguous. The CDR3 covers 13 residues. CDR1 and CDR2 from the germline V gene are MGHRA and YSYEKL. V was trimmed by 0 bases and J by 3 bases, leaving 6 bases between them.

As regards this clone: A junction boundary mismatches the germline segment, possibly from a read error. The V call is TRBV6-5, the J call TRBJ1-1; D unresolved. Per germline, CDR1 MNHEY and CDR2 SVGAGI. The CDR3 totals 14 residues. CDR3 sequence (DNA): TGTGCCAGCAATTACCCAGGTTGGAATGGTGAAGCTTTCTTT. This gives the protein CASNYPGWNGEAFF.

The V and J genes are TRBV18 and TRBJ2-7, with D perhaps TRBD1 (6 bases). The CDR3 consists of 13 residues. Trimming shortened V by 3 bases and J by 5 bases, and 11 bases separated the two germline ends. Germline values: CDR1 KGHSH, CDR2 LQKENI. CDR3 loop: CASSPNRDHEQYF. Written as DNA, the CDR3 is TGTGCCAGCTCACCCAACAGGGACCACGAGCAGTACTTC.

The chain is built from TRBV10-3 and TRBJ2-7, with D unresolved. The CDR3 runs to 13 residues. Germline CDR1 is ENHRY and CDR2 is SYGVKD. V dropped 6 bases and J dropped 5 bases, with 14 bases sitting between them. Here the CDR3 reads CAIRAPPSNEQYF. CDR3 nucleotide sequence: TGTGCCATCAGGGCCCCTCCATCAAACGAGCAGTACTTC.

This clone has a handful of counts. This chain uses TRBV9 with TRBJ2-2, with 12 bases aligning to TRBD2. V was clipped by 2 bases and J by 4 bases; unmatched bases: 3. Per germline, CDR1 SGDLS and CDR2 YYNGEE. There are 16 residues in the CDR3. As DNA, the CDR3 is TGTGCCAGCAGCGTTGGACTAGCGGGACTCACCGGGGAGCTGTTTTTT. Translated: CASSVGLAGLTGELFF.

The chain uses TRBV6-1 and TRBJ1-1, with D unclear. From germline, CDR1 is MNHNS and CDR2 SASEGT. Deletions cut 7 bases from V and 1 base from J, with 13 bases between. This CDR3 is 14 amino acids long. CDR3 sequence (DNA): TGTGCCAGCACTTGGGAGGAGGGGAACACTGAAGCTTTCTTT. It yields the protein CASTWEEGNTEAFF.